The TCR beta chain described here comes from a study of T cell clusters in autoimmune cytopenias. Measured by frequency, this clonotype is medium-sized. This CDR3 has 13 residues. CDR1 is LNHDA, CDR2 SQIVND, per germline (reference sequence). TRB amplification used roughly 250 ng of peripheral blood genomic DNA. Multiplex touch-down PCR amplified TRB using TRB-A and TRB-B pools in one tube. From the multiplex PCR reads, TCRdb lists one entry per CDR3 protein and no DNA. This repertoire comprises more than 6,000 distinct CDR3 sequences; its ten largest clones make up roughly 7.5%. This sample also appeared in a second study, on T cell repertoires in aging, cancer and after chemotherapy. That report adds: Healthy donors lost TCR diversity with age mainly through richness, cancer patients through richness and evenness.

The sequenced material came from peripheral blood. This TCR was sampled from a human donor in good health. J is TRBJ2-3 and V is TRBV19; TCRdb's D call of TRBD1 is untestable without DNA. This CDR3 reads CASSVDRADTQYF.